This T cell receptor beta chain appears in the sequencing data of a study of siplizumab effects on memory and regulatory T cells (dated by TCRdb to the late 2010s). For the study in its entirety: The study examined how the anti-CD2 antibody siplizumab affects alloreactive T-cell subsets in allogeneic mixed lymphocyte reactions built from human PBMCs.

Germline trimming amounts to 0 bases on V and 11 bases on J, with 3 as the count of junction bases outside the gene matches. Including the terminal cysteine and phenylalanine, the CDR3 comprises 13 residues. CDR3 DNA only is kept here, 39 bases in frame from base 1. Receptors were amplified or captured by the immunoSEQ multiplex PCR assay. The deep sequencing platform assayed around 95,000 TCR templates per sample. Genomic DNA extracted from sorted T cells was used for TCRbeta CDR3 sequencing. In the paper's pipeline: The R programming language was used for clonal analysis of the TCRbeta CDR3 data. Alloreactive CD4+ and CD8+ clones were defined by comparing unstimulated samples with post-reaction CFSE-low samples. Alloreactive CD4+ clones were assigned to regulatory or non-regulatory origin by matching sequences to sorted unstimulated Treg and non-Treg repertoires. The immuneACCESS repertoire file appears here via TCRdb, limited to in-frame rearrangements. These files lack a portion of the clones; in checked studies, under half of the deficit traces to unresolved V genes, and the cause of the others is not known. The DNA gave D and trimming, while V, J and clone size come from that table. For this sample there are over 100,000 clones; around 90% appear just once. Jointly, the top ten make up roughly 1% of the sample.

Notes on this clone: The specificity of this receptor is unknown. No clone much larger than this one lies a single base away; base qualities are absent.

Sorted unstimulated T cells, along with proliferating T cells recovered from mixed lymphocyte reactions, underwent TCRbeta CDR3 sequencing. Fresh whole blood from fewer than 11 HLA-typed healthy donors was used to isolate PBMCs. Broader findings and caveats from the paper: No functional confirmation was obtained for the suppressive function of proliferating Tregs from siplizumab cultures. Unstimulated naive T cells appeared to be more diverse than memory T cells, and naive cells seemed to make a substantial contribution to the alloresponse. Because sequences at frequencies below about 10^-5 were poorly captured, only a minor fraction of alloreactive clones could be mapped back to unstimulated subsets. Roughly 75-97% of proliferating CD4+ or CD8+ clones could not be assigned a naive or memory phenotype. The cumulative frequency of alloreactive sequences traceable to unstimulated CD4+ memory T cells was significantly reduced by siplizumab. In reactions with siplizumab, an average of about 69% of mappable alloreactive CD4+ clones were Treg-derived, compared with around 28% in control reactions.

The sequenced sample was CD4+ T cells sorted from blood. The source of this sequence is a human donor in good health. The chain joins TRBV23-1 to TRBJ2-1; 8 junctional bases match TRBD1. TRBV23-1 is an open reading frame, and its role is uncertain. The CDR3 reads as follows: CASSQSRDRQQFF. In nucleotides, the sequence is TGCGCCAGCAGTCAATCGCGGGACAGGCAGCAGTTCTTC.